The clone carrying this TCR beta chain was recorded at least ten times. Trimming removed 0 bases at V and 7 bases at J, with 10 bases between. Germline V lookup: CDR1 ENHRY, CDR2 SYGVKD. This CDR3 contains 14 residues. Calling Graves' hyperthyroidism stable meant ophthalmopathy did not progress within 18 months. Exclusion followed for patients with uncontrolled infection, other autoimmune disease, pregnancy or lactation. This sample holds PBMCs from roughly 10 ml fresh peripheral blood. This sample is drawn from a study of T cells in Graves' hyperthyroidism and ophthalmopathy. For the study at large: At the time of initial diagnosis and before any treatment, peripheral blood was collected.

TCR beta CDR3 regions were amplified from RNA. TCR CDR3 underwent first-round RT-PCR with the HTBI primer set. TCRdb passed the multiplex PCR reads through MiXCR, listing each CDR3 protein once. Of about 360,000 distinct CDR3 sequences in the sample, over 15% were seen once. The clonotype comes from a woman aged 18-29 years with Graves' hyperthyroidism. The chain carries TRBV10-3 and TRBJ1-5; D is undetermined. The sample comprised blood. The chain's CDR3 is CAISESGPMQPQHF. CDR3 nucleotides: TGTGCCATCAGTGAGTCTGGGCCCATGCAGCCCCAGCATTTT.